This record looks at one T cell receptor beta chain sequence and its context. The target antigen is unknown. The primer mix had 52 TRBV and 13 TRBJ primers. Using immunoSEQ multiplex PCR, the repertoire was profiled, and TCRdb retains in-frame clones only, with some absent. The sample holds over 25,000 clones, under 95% seen once. The CDR3 has 16 amino acids. Between the trimmed V and J ends, which lost 0 bases and 3 bases, there was a span of 15 bases. The germline V gene has CDR1 SGHRS and CDR2 YFSETQ. The entry originates in a study of regulatory T cells. Study-level results: Hydrophobic residues at CDR3 positions 6 and 7 were enriched in conventional CD4+ T cells of CD3G-deficient patients.

The V call is TRBV5-1, the J call TRBJ2-5, with D possibly TRBD1 on 5 matching bases. The TCR comes from a person aged 18 to 30 with CD3G deficiency. Input material: conventional CD4+ T cells sorted from blood. CDR3 in DNA: TGCGCCAGCAGCTTGGGGCCCTCGGGCAGGGAAGAGACCCAGTACTTC. Its protein product is CASSLGPSGREETQYF.